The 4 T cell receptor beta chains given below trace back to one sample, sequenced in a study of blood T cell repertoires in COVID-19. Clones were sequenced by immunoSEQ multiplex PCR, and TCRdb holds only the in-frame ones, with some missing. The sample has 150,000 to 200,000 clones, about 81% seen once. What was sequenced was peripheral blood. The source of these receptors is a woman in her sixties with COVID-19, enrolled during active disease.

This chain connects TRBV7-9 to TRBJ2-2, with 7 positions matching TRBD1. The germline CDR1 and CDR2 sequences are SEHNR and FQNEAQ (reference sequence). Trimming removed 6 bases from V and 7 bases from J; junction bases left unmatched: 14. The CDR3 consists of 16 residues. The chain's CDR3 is CASRPGDSQAGGELFF. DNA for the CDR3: TGTGCCAGCAGGCCCGGGGACAGCCAGGCCGGCGGGGAGCTGTTTTTT.

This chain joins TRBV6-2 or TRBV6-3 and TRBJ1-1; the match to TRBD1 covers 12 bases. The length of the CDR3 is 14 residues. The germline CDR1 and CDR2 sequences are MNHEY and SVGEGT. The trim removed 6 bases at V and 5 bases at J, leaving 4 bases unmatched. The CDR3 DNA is TGTGCCAGCAGCCGGGGACAGGGGGCGACTGAAGCTTTCTTT. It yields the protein CASSRGQGATEAFF.

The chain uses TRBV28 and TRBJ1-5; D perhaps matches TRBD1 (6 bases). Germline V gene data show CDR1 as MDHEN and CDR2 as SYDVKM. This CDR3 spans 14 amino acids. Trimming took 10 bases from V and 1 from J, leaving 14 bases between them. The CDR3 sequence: CAIRGARSNQPQHF. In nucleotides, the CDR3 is TGTGCCATCCGGGGGGCTCGAAGCAATCAGCCCCAGCATTTT. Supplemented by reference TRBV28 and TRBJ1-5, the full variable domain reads DVKVTQSSRYLVKRTGEKVFLECVQDMDHENMFWYRQDPGLGLRLIYFSYDVKMKEKGDIPEGYSVSREKKERFSLILESASTNQTSMYLCAIRGARSNQPQHFGDGTRLSIL.

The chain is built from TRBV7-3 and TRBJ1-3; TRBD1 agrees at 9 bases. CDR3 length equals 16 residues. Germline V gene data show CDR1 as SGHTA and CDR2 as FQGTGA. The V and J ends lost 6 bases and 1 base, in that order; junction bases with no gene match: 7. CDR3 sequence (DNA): TGTGCCAGCAGACTACAGGGGGCCCGATCTGGAAACACCATATATTTT. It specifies CASRLQGARSGNTIYF. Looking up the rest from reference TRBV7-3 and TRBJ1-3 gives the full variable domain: GAGVSQTPSNKVTEKGKYVELRCDPISGHTALYWYRQSLGQGPEFLIYFQGTGAADDSGLPNDRFFAVRPEGSVSTLKIQRTERGDSAVYLCASRLQGARSGNTIYFGEGSWLTVV.